Listed below are T cell receptor beta chains from one sample, sequenced in a study of OX40 agonist ivuxolimab in advanced cancers. Some clones are missing from TCRdb's copy, which holds only in-frame ones; the method was immunoSEQ multiplex PCR. This table has 55,000 to 70,000 clones, about 84% appearing once. Here the sequenced sample was CD4+ or CD8+ T cells sorted from blood, taken in a trial of the OX40 agonist ivuxolimab. Receptors originate from an adult with an advanced solid tumor such as melanoma, head and neck, liver or kidney cancer. The CDR3 runs from the conserved cysteine through the conserved F or W. The order of the fields is clone size, J gene, D gene, V gene, CDR3 DNA, CDR3 protein. A D gene is named only where the DNA matches it firmly. Only part of the rows carry a size: once, few, many, or a class if the clone is expanded.

NA,TRBJ2-1,TRBD2,TRBV10-3,TGTGCCATCGGGACTAGCGGTAATAATGAGCAGTTCTTC,CAIGTSGNNEQFF
NA,TRBJ1-2,NA,TRBV2,TGTGCCAGCAGTGGCCGTGGGCAGCCCTATGGCTACACCTTC,CASSGRGQPYGYTF
few,TRBJ2-2,NA,TRBV7-3,TGTGCCAGCAGCCCAGGACAGTTCACCGGGGAGCTGTTTTTT,CASSPGQFTGELFF
few,TRBJ2-2,TRBD1,TRBV5-1,TGCGCCAGCAGCCCCTCGGGACAGACTAACACCGGGGAGCTGTTTTTT,CASSPSGQTNTGELFF
NA,TRBJ1-5,TRBD1,TRBV19,TGTGCCAGTAGTACGGACAGGGGGCGTCAGCCCCAGCATTTT,CASSTDRGRQPQHF
once,TRBJ1-6,NA,TRBV6-4,TGTGCCAGCAGTGGGGGAACGAATTCACCCCTCCACTTT,CASSGGTNSPLHF
NA,TRBJ1-5,NA,TRBV27,TGTGCCAGCAGTTTTGGGGACCCGCGGGCCCAGCATTTT,CASSFGDPRAQHF
NA,TRBJ2-5,NA,TRBV14,TGTGCCAGCAGCCAAGATGCCAGGGGAGAGACCCAGTACTTC,CASSQDARGETQYF
NA,TRBJ2-1,TRBD1,TRBV29-1,TGCAGCGGGAGGACAGGGGGCTACAATGAGCAGTTCTTC,CSGRTGGYNEQFF
NA,TRBJ2-7,NA,TRBV4-3,TGCGCCAGCAGCCAAGATGGAGGGGGGGCCCTCTTCGAGCAGTACTTC,CASSQDGGGALFEQYF
NA,TRBJ2-1,TRBD1,TRBV5-4,TGTGCCAGCAGAACAGGGGGGTACAATGAGCAGTTCTTC,CASRTGGYNEQFF
NA,TRBJ2-1,TRBD2,TRBV7-2,TGTGCCAGCAGTCCCGGGACTAGCAACTACAATGAGCAGTTCTTC,CASSPGTSNYNEQFF
NA,TRBJ2-2,NA,TRBV21-1,TGTGCCAGCAGCACACGTAGAGACCCGACTAGCGGGGGATACACCGGGGAGCTGTTTTTT,CASSTRRDPTSGGYTGELFF
NA,TRBJ2-7,NA,TRBV15,TGTGCCACCAGCAGAGATATCGGGGCCGAGCAGTACTTC,CATSRDIGAEQYF
NA,TRBJ2-6,NA,TRBV4-3,TGCGCCAGCAGCCCAGGGGAAGGGGGCTCTGGGGCCAACGTCCTGACTTTC,CASSPGEGGSGANVLTF
NA,TRBJ2-7,NA,TRBV9,TGTGCCAGCAGCGTAGGGCCGGCCGGCGAGCAGTACTTC,CASSVGPAGEQYF
NA,TRBJ2-4,NA,TRBV4-2,TGTGCCAGCAGCCAAGACTCAGGGCAGAAAAACATTCAGTACTTC,CASSQDSGQKNIQYF
NA,TRBJ1-2,NA,TRBV7-2,TGTGCCAGCAGCTACATGGAAACTAACTATGGCTACACCTTC,CASSYMETNYGYTF
NA,TRBJ2-7,NA,TRBV5-6,TGTGCCAGCAGCCCGGACTTAACCTACGAGCAGTACTTC,CASSPDLTYEQYF
NA,TRBJ1-5,NA,TRBV29-1,TGCAGCGTTGGGTCCGGGGATCAGCCCCAGCATTTT,CSVGSGDQPQHF
NA,TRBJ1-1,NA,TRBV15,TGTGCCACCGGCAACCTTGTTGGATTCACTGAAGCTTTCTTT,CATGNLVGFTEAFF
NA,TRBJ1-1,NA,TRBV15,TGTGCCACCAGCAGGGGGGGGCGGAACACTGAAGCTTTCTTT,CATSRGGRNTEAFF
NA,TRBJ1-1,NA,TRBV6-5,TGTGCCAGCAGTGGCTGGGGCACTGAAGCTTTCTTT,CASSGWGTEAFF
NA,TRBJ2-2,TRBD2,TRBV30,TGTGCCTGGAGAAAGATTAGCGGGGCGAACACCGGGGAGCTGTTTTTT,CAWRKISGANTGELFF
NA,TRBJ2-1,NA,TRBV2,TGTGCCAGCAGTGGACTTCTTAGGGGGGAGCAGTTCTTC,CASSGLLRGEQFF
NA,TRBJ2-7,NA,TRBV27,TGTGCCAGCCGCACCGGGGCTTTGCAGCAGTACTTC,CASRTGALQQYF
NA,TRBJ1-1,NA,TRBV7-3,TGTGCCAGCAGCTTAGGTGCCGGCCCGATTGGCACTGAAGCTTTCTTT,CASSLGAGPIGTEAFF
many,TRBJ1-2,NA,TRBV27,TGTGCCAGCATGATCTCGGCAGGGGCCTTGGACTATGGCTACACCTTC,CASMISAGALDYGYTF
once,TRBJ2-7,TRBD2,TRBV5-1,TGCGCCAGCAGCTTGTCTAGCGGAGCCTACGAGCAGTACTTC,CASSLSSGAYEQYF
NA,TRBJ2-3,NA,TRBV6-5,TGTGCCAGCAGTCCGAGGGTCTCAGATACGCAGTATTTT,CASSPRVSDTQYF
few,TRBJ1-5,NA,TRBV10-2,TGCGCCAGCAGGGACACGAATCAGCCCCAGCATTTT,CASRDTNQPQHF
NA,TRBJ2-7,TRBD2,TRBV15,TGTGCCACCAGCGCCGGGGCTAGCGGGTACAAATACGAGCAGTACTTC,CATSAGASGYKYEQYF
NA,TRBJ2-7,TRBD1,TRBV6-6,TGTGCCAGCAGTTACTTCGGGACAGGGTCCTACGAGCAGTACTTC,CASSYFGTGSYEQYF
NA,TRBJ1-5,NA,TRBV27,TGTGCCAGCAGTTTATCGGGGGCTAGCAATCAGCCCCAGCATTTT,CASSLSGASNQPQHF
NA,TRBJ1-5,TRBD1,TRBV4-1,TGCGCCAGCAGCCCCGGGGGATTGACAGGGAATCATCAGCCCCAGCATTTT,CASSPGGLTGNHQPQHF
NA,TRBJ2-3,NA,TRBV15,TGTGCCACCAGCAGAGATCTAGGGGGCACAGATACGCAGTATTTT,CATSRDLGGTDTQYF
NA,TRBJ1-4,TRBD1,TRBV5-1,TGCGCCAGCAGCTCGGGACAGTCCACTAATGAAAAACTGTTTTTT,CASSSGQSTNEKLFF
NA,TRBJ2-7,NA,TRBV6-6,TGTGCCAGCACCTCAGCCTGGGCATCTAGCTCCTACGAGCAGTACTTC,CASTSAWASSSYEQYF
NA,TRBJ2-7,NA,TRBV11-3,TGTGCCAGCAGCTTATCTGGGATTGGCTACGAGCAGTACTTC,CASSLSGIGYEQYF